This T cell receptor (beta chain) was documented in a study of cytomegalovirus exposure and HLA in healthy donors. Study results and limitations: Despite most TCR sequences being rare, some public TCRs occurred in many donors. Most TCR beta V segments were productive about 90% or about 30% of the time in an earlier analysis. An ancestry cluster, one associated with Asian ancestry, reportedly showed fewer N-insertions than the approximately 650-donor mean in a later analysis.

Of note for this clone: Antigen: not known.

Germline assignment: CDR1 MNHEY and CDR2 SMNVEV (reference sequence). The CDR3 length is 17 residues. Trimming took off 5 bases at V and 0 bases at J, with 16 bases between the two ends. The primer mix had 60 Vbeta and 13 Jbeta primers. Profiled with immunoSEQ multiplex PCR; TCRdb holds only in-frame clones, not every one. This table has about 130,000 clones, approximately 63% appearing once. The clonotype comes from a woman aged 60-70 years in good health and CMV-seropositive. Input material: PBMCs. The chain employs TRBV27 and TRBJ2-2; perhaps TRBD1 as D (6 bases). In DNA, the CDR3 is TGTGCCAGCAGTGTCAGGGGTATTCCCTCGAACACCGGGGAGCTGTTTTTT. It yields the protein CASSVRGIPSNTGELFF.